The entry below gives a single T cell receptor beta chain sequence along with its context. The antigen is not known. This sample was taken from a study of cytomegalovirus exposure and HLA in healthy donors. Background on the study: The roughly 100 million unique TCR beta sequences, from about 170 million T cells, were found by an earlier analysis. Drawn from HLA-typed donors, 83 million or so unique TCRs were held in an early data release.

Looked up from germline, CDR1 is SNHLY and CDR2 is FYNNEI. The CDR3 runs to 12 residues. The V gene lost 1 base and the J gene lost 9 bases, with 7 bases spanning the gap. Study-wide points: Later on, analysis showed that most CMV-associated TCR beta chains appeared to be HLA-restricted. Some segments of the V type, notably TRBV6-2 and TRBV6-3, were excluded as indistinguishable.

Amplification used 60 Vbeta primers and 13 Jbeta primers. The protocol was immunoSEQ multiplex PCR, while the TCRdb copy is restricted to in-frame clones and leaves out a portion. The sample yields over 80,000 clones, over 60% seen once. What was sequenced was PBMCs. The V gene is TRBV2, the J gene TRBJ2-1; the D is unclear. This sequence was found in a boy between 10 and 17 years old in good health and CMV-seropositive. The CDR3 sequence: CASSEGSGEQFF. The CDR3 bases are TGTGCCAGCAGTGAAGGGTCGGGTGAGCAGTTCTTC.